Sequencing of this T cell receptor (beta chain) was carried out in a study of shared clonotypes between healthy human individuals. Assay: immunoSEQ multiplex PCR; the TCRdb copy retains only in-frame clones and omits some. The table lists roughly 2.1 million clones, about 92% of them singletons. Naive CD8 cells were CD45RO-negative, positively selected for CCR7, excluding terminally differentiated effector memory CD45RA+ cells. The sample was naive CD8+ T cells from PBMCs. The receptor's source is a man between 18 and 35 years old in good health. Some clones in this sample may be carry-over from other donors' samples.

The CDR3 DNA follows: TGTGCCAGCAGCTTTTTTAGAGCGGCAGATACGCAGTATTTT. Its protein is CASSFFRAADTQYF. V is TRBV7-8 and J is TRBJ2-3, with D maybe TRBD2 (5 bases). Trimming took off 3 bases at V and 4 bases at J, with 11 bases between the two ends. The CDR3 runs to 14 residues. Germline V CDR1 and CDR2: SGHVS, FQNEAQ.